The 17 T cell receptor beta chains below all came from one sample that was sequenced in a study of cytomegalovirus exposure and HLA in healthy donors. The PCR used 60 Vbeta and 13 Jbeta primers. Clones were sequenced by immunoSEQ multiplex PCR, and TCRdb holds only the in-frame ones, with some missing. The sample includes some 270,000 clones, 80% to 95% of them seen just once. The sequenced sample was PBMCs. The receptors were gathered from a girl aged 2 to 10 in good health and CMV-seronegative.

The CDR3 reads CASSLVPVEQYF. The CDR3 region has the DNA TGTGCCAGCAGCCTAGTCCCTGTCGAGCAGTACTTC. This rearrangement joins TRBV5-5 to TRBJ2-7; D unclear. Per germline, CDR1 SGHKS and CDR2 YYEKEE (reference sequence). The ends were cut back, 4 bases at V and 6 bases at J, with 11 bases in the middle. The CDR3 runs to 12 residues.

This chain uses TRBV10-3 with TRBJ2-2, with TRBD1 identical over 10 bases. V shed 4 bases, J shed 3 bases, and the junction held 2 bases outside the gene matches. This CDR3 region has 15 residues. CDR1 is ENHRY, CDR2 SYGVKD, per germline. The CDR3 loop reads CAISVGTGDTGELFF. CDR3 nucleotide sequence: TGTGCCATCAGTGTCGGGACAGGGGACACCGGGGAGCTGTTTTTT.

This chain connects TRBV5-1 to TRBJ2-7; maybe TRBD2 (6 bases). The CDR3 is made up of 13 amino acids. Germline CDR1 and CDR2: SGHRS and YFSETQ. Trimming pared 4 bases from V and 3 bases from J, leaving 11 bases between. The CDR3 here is CASSPGLGYEQYF. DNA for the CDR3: TGCGCCAGCAGCCCGGGACTTGGCTACGAGCAGTACTTC.

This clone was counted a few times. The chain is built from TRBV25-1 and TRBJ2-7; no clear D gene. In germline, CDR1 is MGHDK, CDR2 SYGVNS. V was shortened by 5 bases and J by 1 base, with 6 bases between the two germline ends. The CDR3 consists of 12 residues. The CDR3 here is CASSQVSYEQYF. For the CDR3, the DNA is TGTGCCAGCAGTCAGGTTTCCTACGAGCAGTACTTC.

CDR3 sequence reads: CAWSVGGAYEQYF. DNA for the CDR3: TGTGCCTGGAGTGTAGGGGGCGCGTACGAGCAGTACTTC. V is TRBV30 and J is TRBJ2-7, with TRBD1 matching 7 bases. The germline V gene encodes CDR1 GTSNPN and CDR2 SVGIG (reference sequence). V gave up 0 bases and J gave up 4 bases; unmatched junction bases: 3. This CDR3 region has 13 residues.

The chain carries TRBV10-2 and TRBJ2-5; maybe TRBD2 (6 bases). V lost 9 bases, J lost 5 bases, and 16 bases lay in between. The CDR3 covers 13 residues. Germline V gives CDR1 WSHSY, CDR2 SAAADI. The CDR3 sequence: CASRTDYPETQYF. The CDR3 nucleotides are TGCGCCAGTCGCACGGACTACCCTGAGACCCAGTACTTC.

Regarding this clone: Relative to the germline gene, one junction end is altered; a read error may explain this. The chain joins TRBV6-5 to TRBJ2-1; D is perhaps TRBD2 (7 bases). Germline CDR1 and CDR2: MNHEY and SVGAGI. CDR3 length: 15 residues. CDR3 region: CASSYSIGGPEGRVF. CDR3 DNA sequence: TGTGCCAGCAGTTACTCGATCGGGGGGCCTGAGGGTCGGGTCTTC.

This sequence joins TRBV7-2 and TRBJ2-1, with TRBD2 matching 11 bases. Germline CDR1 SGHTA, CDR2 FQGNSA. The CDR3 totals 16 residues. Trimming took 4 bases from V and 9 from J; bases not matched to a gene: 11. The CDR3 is CASSSGLAATWGEQFF. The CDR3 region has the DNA TGTGCCAGCAGCTCGGGACTAGCGGCAACCTGGGGTGAGCAGTTCTTC.

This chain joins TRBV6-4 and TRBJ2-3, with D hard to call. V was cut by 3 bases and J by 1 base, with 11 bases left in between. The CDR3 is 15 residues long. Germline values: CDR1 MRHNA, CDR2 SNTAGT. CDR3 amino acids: CASSESSGGTDTQYF. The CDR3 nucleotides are TGTGCCAGCAGTGAAAGTAGTGGTGGCACAGATACGCAGTATTTT.

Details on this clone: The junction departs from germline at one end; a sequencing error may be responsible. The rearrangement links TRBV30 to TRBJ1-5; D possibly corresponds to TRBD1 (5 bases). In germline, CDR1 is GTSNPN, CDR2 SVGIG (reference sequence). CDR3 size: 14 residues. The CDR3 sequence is CAWSVSGRNRPQHF. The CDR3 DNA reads TGTGCCTGGAGTGTTTCAGGGCGCAATCGGCCCCAGCATTTT.

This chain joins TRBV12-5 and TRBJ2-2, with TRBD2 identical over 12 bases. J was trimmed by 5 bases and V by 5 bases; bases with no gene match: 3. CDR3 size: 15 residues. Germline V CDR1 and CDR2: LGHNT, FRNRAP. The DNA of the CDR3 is TGTGCTAGTGGTAGACTAGCGGGAGTGACCGGGGAGCTGTTTTTT. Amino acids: CASGRLAGVTGELFF.

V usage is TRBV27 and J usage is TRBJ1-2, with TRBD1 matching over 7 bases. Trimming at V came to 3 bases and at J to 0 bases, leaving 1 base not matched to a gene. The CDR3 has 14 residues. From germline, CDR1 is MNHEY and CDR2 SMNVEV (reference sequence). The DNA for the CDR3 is TGTGCCAGCAGTTTGAGGGGGCCTAACTATGGCTACACCTTC. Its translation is CASSLRGPNYGYTF.

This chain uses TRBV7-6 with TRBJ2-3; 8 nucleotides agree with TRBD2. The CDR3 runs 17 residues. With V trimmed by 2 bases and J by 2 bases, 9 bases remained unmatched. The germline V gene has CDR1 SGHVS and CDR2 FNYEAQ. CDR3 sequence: CASSLSGGVLITDTQYF. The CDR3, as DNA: TGTGCCAGCAGCTTATCGGGGGGGGTTTTGATCACAGATACGCAGTATTTT.

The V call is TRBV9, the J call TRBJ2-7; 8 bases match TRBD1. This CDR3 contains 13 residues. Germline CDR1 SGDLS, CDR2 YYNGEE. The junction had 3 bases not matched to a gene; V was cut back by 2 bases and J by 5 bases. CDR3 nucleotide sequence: TGTGCCAGCAGCGTCCGGGACAGGAACGAGCAGTACTTC. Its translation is CASSVRDRNEQYF.

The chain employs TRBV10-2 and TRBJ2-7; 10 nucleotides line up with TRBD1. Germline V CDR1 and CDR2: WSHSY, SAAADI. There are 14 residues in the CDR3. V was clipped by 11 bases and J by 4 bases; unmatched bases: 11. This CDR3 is CAGPRQGANYEQYF. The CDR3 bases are TGCGCCGGGCCCCGACAGGGGGCGAATTACGAGCAGTACTTC.

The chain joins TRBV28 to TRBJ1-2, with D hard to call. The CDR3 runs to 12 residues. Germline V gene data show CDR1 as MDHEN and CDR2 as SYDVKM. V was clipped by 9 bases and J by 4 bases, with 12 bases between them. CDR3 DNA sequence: TGTGCCAGTCTCGCGCTGTTCTATGGCTACACCTTC. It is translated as CASLALFYGYTF.

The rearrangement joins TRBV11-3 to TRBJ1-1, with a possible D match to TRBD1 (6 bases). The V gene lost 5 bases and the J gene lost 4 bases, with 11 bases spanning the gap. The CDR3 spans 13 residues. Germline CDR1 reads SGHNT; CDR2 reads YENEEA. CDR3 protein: CASSTTGITEAFF. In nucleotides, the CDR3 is TGTGCCAGCAGCACGACAGGTATCACTGAAGCTTTCTTT.